This T cell receptor beta chain was profiled in a study of beta chain features in type 1 diabetes. Overall study: When patients were set against healthy donors, age, gender and cell yields were similar.

Broader study findings: The naive, central memory and Treg TCRB repertoires of patients appeared to be more similar to one another than those of healthy donors.

Expressed TCRB transcripts were sequenced after all isolated RNA was converted to cDNA. Assay used: immunoSEQ multiplex PCR; TCRdb lists only in-frame clones, some missing. Here the sample spans about 330,000 clones, more than 9.5% being singletons. V was trimmed by 2 bases and J by 1 base, leaving 7 bases between them. This CDR3 contains 14 residues. Germline V lookup: CDR1 SGHTA, CDR2 FQGNSA. This clone was found a few times. The antigen is undetermined. This clonotype originated in a woman under 40 in good health. The V gene is TRBV7-2, the J gene TRBJ2-3; tentative D call: TRBD1 (6 bases). The sequenced material came from naive CD4+ T cells from blood. The CDR3 DNA reads as TGTGCCAGCAGCTTACGACAGGGCACAGATACGCAGTATTTT. This translates into CASSLRQGTDTQYF.